A single T cell receptor (beta chain) is shown here with its context. TCRdb keeps only in-frame clones here, not all; method: immunoSEQ multiplex PCR. The sample carries some 170,000 clones, over 80% recorded once. This record comes from a study of blood T cell repertoires in COVID-19. The source material was peripheral blood. The sequence was obtained from a woman aged 40 to 55 with COVID-19, enrolled during active disease.

CDR3 sequence: CASSVQPGGTYEQYF. In DNA form, the CDR3 reads TGTGCCAGCAGCGTACAGCCAGGGGGTACCTACGAGCAGTACTTC. The V and J genes are TRBV9 and TRBJ2-7; 7 bases are a match to TRBD1. Unmatched junction bases numbered 6, after V lost 1 base and J lost 2 bases. Germline V gene data show CDR1 as SGDLS and CDR2 as YYNGEE. The CDR3 has 15 amino acids.